This T cell receptor (beta chain) was retrieved from a study of control samples from healthy donors and cancer patients. The protocol was immunoSEQ multiplex PCR, while the TCRdb copy is restricted to in-frame clones and leaves out a portion. The sample lists about 190,000 clones, about 91% seen once, with 1.5% to 2% in the top ten. The CDR3 is 13 residues long. Germline CDR1 reads SQVTM; CDR2 reads ANQGSEA. Germline trimming cut 6 bases from V and 7 bases from J; bases unmatched to any gene: 3. This sequence joins TRBV29-1 and TRBJ2-1, with 13 bases identical to TRBD2. Material: blood. The receptor's source is a man younger than 45 in good health. CDR3 coding DNA: TGCAGCGTACTAGCGGGGGGGGGAAATGAGCAGTTCTTC. The encoded protein is CSVLAGGGNEQFF.